This T cell receptor (beta chain) stems from a study of cytomegalovirus exposure and HLA in healthy donors. General study results and limits: HLA restriction was apparent for most CMV-associated TCR beta chains in a later analysis.

Germline trimming cut 6 bases from V and 3 bases from J; bases unmatched to any gene: 0. Germline CDR1 is MGHDK and CDR2 is SYGVNS. The CDR3 sequence is 14 residues long. Details on this clone: Its antigen is undetermined.

Both 60 Vbeta primers and 13 Jbeta primers went into the PCR. The protocol was immunoSEQ multiplex PCR, while the TCRdb copy is restricted to in-frame clones and leaves out a portion. The sample carries about 100,000 clones, over 9% recorded once. The V and J genes are TRBV25-1 and TRBJ2-2; 11 nucleotides agree with TRBD2. Specimen: PBMCs. This receptor was identified in a man aged 35-49 years in good health and CMV-seropositive. The CDR3 region has the DNA TGTGCCAGCAGACTAGCGGGAGACACCGGGGAGCTGTTTTTT. Its protein is CASRLAGDTGELFF.